The following is a T cell receptor (beta chain) sequence with its context. Antigen unknown. The CDR3 has 12 amino acids. Germline CDR1 SQVTM, CDR2 ANQGSEA. V shed 6 bases and J 12 bases; nucleotides not matched to a gene: 11. For TCR, cDNA came from 5'RACE template switching, which added a universal primer site and UMIs. TCRdb redid the calling of the 5' RACE reads with MiXCR, one entry per CDR3 protein. The profile shows approximately 550,000 distinct CDR3 sequences, roughly 13% of them singletons. The data derive from a study of T cells after yellow fever vaccination. Study observations and caveats: Post-booster repertoires again held most primary-vaccination clones (about 96% CD4, about 90% CD8). A secondary response was less intense yet reached its peak sooner, at day 5 versus 15.

The sample in question was PBMCs, obtained on the day of the yellow fever booster vaccination. This clonotype originated in a man in his thirties or forties who received the YFV17D yellow fever vaccine. This sequence joins TRBV29-1 and TRBJ2-1; TRBD2 aligns across 7 bases. The CDR3 is CSVGPREGMQFF. CDR3 coding DNA: TGCAGCGTGGGTCCTAGGGAGGGAATGCAGTTCTTC.